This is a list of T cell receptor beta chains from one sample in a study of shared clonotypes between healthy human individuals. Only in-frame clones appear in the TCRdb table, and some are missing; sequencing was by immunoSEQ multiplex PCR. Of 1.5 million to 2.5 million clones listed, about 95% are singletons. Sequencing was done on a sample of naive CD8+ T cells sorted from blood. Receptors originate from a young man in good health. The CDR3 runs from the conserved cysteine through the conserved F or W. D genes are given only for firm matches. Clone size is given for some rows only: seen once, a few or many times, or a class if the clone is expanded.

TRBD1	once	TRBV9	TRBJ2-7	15	TGTGCCAGCAGCGCGCCGGGACAGGGGTCCTACGAGCAGTACTTC	CASSAPGQGSYEQYF
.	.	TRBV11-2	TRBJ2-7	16	TGTGCCAGCAGCCCCGGTGGGCAGGGTTTCTCCTACGAGCAGTACTTC	CASSPGGQGFSYEQYF
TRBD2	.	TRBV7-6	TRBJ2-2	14	TGTGCCAGCAGCTCGCCGGGGGGTACCGGGGAGCTGTTTTTT	CASSSPGGTGELFF
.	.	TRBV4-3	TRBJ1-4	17	TGCGCCAGCAGCCAAGAAATTGATGGTAGAACTAATGAAAAACTGTTTTTT	CASSQEIDGRTNEKLFF
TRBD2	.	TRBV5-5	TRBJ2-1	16	TGTGCCAGCAGCTTATCTAGCGGGAGCTCCTACAATGAGCAGTTCTTC	CASSLSSGSSYNEQFF
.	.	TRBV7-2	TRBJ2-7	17	TGTGCCAGCAGCTTACAGGCGGTATTCGGAGCTGCCTACGAGCAGTACTTC	CASSLQAVFGAAYEQYF
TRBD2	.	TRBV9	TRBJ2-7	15	TGTGCCAGCAGCGTAGGGGTGCTAGCGGGAGGCGAGCAGTACTTC	CASSVGVLAGGEQYF
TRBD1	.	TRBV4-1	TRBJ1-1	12	TGCGCCAGCAGCCCAGGGGGTATAGAAGCTTTCTTT	CASSPGGIEAFF
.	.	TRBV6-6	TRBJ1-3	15	TGTGCCAGCAGTTCTGACGACGGAGCTGGAAACACCATATATTTT	CASSSDDGAGNTIYF
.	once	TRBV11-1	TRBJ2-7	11	TGTGCCAGCAGCCAGACCCACGAGCAGTACTTC	CASSQTHEQYF
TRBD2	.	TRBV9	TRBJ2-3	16	TGTGCCAGCAGCCCCGAGGGACTAGCGATGACAGATACGCAGTATTTT	CASSPEGLAMTDTQYF
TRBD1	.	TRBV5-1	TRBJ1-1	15	TGCGCCAGCAGCCAATCCCAGGGGGCAATTTTTGAAGCTTTCTTT	CASSQSQGAIFEAFF
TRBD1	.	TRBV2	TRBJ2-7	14	TGTGCCAGCAGCGGACAGGAGAGCTCCTACGAGCAGTACTTC	CASSGQESSYEQYF
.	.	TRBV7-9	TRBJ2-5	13	TGTGCCAGCAGCTTAGGATCTAGTGGGCCCCAGTACTTC	CASSLGSSGPQYF
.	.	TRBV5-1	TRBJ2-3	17	TGCGCCAGCAGCTTGGGGGGGCTGGCGGAGGTTACAGATACGCAGTATTTT	CASSLGGLAEVTDTQYF
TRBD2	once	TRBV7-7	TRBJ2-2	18	TGTGCTAGCAGTTACAACCTGGGAGGGCCTCGTGAGGACGGGGAGCTGTTTTTT	CASSYNLGGPREDGELFF
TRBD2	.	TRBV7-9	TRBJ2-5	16	TGTGCCAGCAGCGAATTCACGGGACTAGCGATCGAGACCCAGTACTTC	CASSEFTGLAIETQYF
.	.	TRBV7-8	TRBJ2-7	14	TGTGCCAGCAGCCCCCCTAAGGATTTCTACGAGCAGTACTTC	CASSPPKDFYEQYF
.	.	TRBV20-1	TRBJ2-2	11	TGCAGTGCGATAGACACCGGGGAGCTGTTTTTT	CSAIDTGELFF
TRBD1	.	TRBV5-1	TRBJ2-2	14	TGCGCCAGCAGCTTGGCAGGGGGTCCCGGGGAGCTGTTTTTT	CASSLAGGPGELFF
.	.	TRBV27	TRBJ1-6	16	TGTGCCAGCAGGCCCTTTGGGGTATGGGATAATTCACCCCTCCACTTT	CASRPFGVWDNSPLHF
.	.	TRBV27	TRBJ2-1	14	TGTGCCAGCAGTTTGCCCGGGACACCCAATGAGCAGTTCTTC	CASSLPGTPNEQFF
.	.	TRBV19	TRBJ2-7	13	TGTGCCAGTAGTATACGGCCAGACTACGAGCAGTACTTC	CASSIRPDYEQYF
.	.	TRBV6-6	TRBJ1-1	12	TGTGCCAGCAGTTACTCGGGCGGTGAAGCTTTCTTT	CASSYSGGEAFF
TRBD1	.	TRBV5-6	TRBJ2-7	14	TGTGCCAGCAGCTCGGTAGGGACAGGGGACGAGCAGTACTTC	CASSSVGTGDEQYF
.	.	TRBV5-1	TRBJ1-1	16	TGCGCCAGCAGCTTGGAGGGACCGGAGTTCGACACTGAAGCTTTCTTT	CASSLEGPEFDTEAFF
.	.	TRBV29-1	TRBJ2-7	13	TGCAGCGTTCGAGGGGGACTAAACTACGAGCAGTACTTC	CSVRGGLNYEQYF
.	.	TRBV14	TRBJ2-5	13	TGTGCCAGCAGCCCCGAACTGCAAGAGACCCAGTACTTC	CASSPELQETQYF
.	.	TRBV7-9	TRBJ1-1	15	TGTGCCAGCAGCCCCCATAAGGTGGGGCTCACTGAAGCTTTCTTT	CASSPHKVGLTEAFF
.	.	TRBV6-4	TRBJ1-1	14	TGTGCCAGCAGGGGCCACAGCCAGAACACTGAAGCTTTCTTT	CASRGHSQNTEAFF
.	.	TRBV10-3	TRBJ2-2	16	TGTGCCATCAGTGAAGCACTAGAAGGGGGTACCGGGGAGCTGTTTTTT	CAISEALEGGTGELFF
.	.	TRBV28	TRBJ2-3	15	TGTGCCAGCAGTTTAGGGAGTATCAGCACAGATACGCAGTATTTT	CASSLGSISTDTQYF
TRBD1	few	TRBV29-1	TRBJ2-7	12	TGCAGCGTTGGACAGGGGGCCTACGAGCAGTACTTC	CSVGQGAYEQYF
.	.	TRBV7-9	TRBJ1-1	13	TGTGCCAGCAGCTTCGGGGGTGGCACTGAAGCTTTCTTT	CASSFGGGTEAFF
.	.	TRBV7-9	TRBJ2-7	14	TGTGCCAGCAGCTTAGCCACGGGCAGGTCTGAGCAGTACTTC	CASSLATGRSEQYF
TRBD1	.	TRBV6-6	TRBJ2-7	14	TGTGCCAGCAGTTACAGCCAGGGGGCTTACGAGCAGTACTTC	CASSYSQGAYEQYF
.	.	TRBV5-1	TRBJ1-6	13	TGCGCCAGCAGTTACGGACCCAATTCACCCCTCCACTTT	CASSYGPNSPLHF
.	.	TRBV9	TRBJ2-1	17	TGTGCCAGCAGCGTAGAAGGACCGGGACTGGGACCCTACGAGCAGTTCTTC	CASSVEGPGLGPYEQFF
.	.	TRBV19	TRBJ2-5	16	TGTGCCAGTAGTATTGGGGGGACAGTTCTCCAAGAGACCCAGTACTTC	CASSIGGTVLQETQYF
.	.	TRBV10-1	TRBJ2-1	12	TGCGCCAGCAGTCGACAGTGGGATGAGCAGTTCTTC	CASSRQWDEQFF
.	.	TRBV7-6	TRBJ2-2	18	TGTGCCAGCAGCTTACTAACGCAGACAGGTTATTATACCGGGGAGCTGTTTTTT	CASSLLTQTGYYTGELFF
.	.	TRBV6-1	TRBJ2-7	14	TGTGCCAGCAGTGAAATTTCAAGCGGGTACGAGCAGTACTTC	CASSEISSGYEQYF
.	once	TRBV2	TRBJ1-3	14	TGTGCCAGCGGCCCAGCGAGCTCTGGAAACACCATATATTTT	CASGPASSGNTIYF
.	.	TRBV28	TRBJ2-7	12	TGTGCCAGCAGTTTACTGAACTACGAGCAGTACTTC	CASSLLNYEQYF
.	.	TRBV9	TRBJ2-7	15	TGTGCCAGCAGCTATGGAGCTAGCGCCGATTACGAGCAGTACTTC	CASSYGASADYEQYF
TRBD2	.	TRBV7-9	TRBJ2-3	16	TGTGCCAGCAGCTTAGTTGTAGCGGGAATTGGAGATACGCAGTATTTT	CASSLVVAGIGDTQYF
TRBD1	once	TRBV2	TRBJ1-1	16	TGTGCCAGCAGTGCGATGAGCCTAGACAGGGGCACTGAAGCTTTCTTT	CASSAMSLDRGTEAFF
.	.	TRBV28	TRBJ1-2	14	TGTGCCAGCAGTTTAACCCAGGGTGACTATGGCTACACCTTC	CASSLTQGDYGYTF
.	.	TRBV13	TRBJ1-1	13	TGTGCCAGCAGCTTAGGCCCCCATCCTGAAGCTTTCTTT	CASSLGPHPEAFF
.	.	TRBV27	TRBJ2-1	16	TGTGCCAGCAGTTTTCTTTTCCGGGCAGGGCTAGATGAGCAGTTCTTC	CASSFLFRAGLDEQFF
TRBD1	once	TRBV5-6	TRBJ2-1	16	TGTGCCAGCAGCTTACGGGACAGGGCAATATACAATGAGCAGTTCTTC	CASSLRDRAIYNEQFF
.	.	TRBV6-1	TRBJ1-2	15	TGTGCCAGCAGTGACCCAGAGCTAGCTAACTATGGCTACACCTTC	CASSDPELANYGYTF
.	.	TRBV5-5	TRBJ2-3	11	TGTGCCAGCAGCTTGGGGGATACGCAGTATTTT	CASSLGDTQYF
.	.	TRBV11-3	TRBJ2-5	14	TGTGCCAGCAGCTTAGATGGCAACGGGGAGACCCAGTACTTC	CASSLDGNGETQYF
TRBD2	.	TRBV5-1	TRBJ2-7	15	TGCGCCAGCGGATACCTCGGGGGGGCGGTCTACGAGCAGTACTTC	CASGYLGGAVYEQYF
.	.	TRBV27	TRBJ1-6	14	TGTGCCAGCACCTTGGGGGGGAGTAATTCACCCCTCCACTTT	CASTLGGSNSPLHF
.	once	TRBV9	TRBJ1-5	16	TGTGCCAGCAGCGTAGGCATAGGGGAGGACGGTCAGCCCCAGCATTTT	CASSVGIGEDGQPQHF
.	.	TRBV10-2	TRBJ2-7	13	TGCGCCAGCACTTTAGAGAGCTCCTACGAGCAGTACTTC	CASTLESSYEQYF
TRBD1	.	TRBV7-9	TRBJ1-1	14	TGTGCCAGCAGCCACGCCGGGACAGCACTTGAAGCTTTCTTT	CASSHAGTALEAFF